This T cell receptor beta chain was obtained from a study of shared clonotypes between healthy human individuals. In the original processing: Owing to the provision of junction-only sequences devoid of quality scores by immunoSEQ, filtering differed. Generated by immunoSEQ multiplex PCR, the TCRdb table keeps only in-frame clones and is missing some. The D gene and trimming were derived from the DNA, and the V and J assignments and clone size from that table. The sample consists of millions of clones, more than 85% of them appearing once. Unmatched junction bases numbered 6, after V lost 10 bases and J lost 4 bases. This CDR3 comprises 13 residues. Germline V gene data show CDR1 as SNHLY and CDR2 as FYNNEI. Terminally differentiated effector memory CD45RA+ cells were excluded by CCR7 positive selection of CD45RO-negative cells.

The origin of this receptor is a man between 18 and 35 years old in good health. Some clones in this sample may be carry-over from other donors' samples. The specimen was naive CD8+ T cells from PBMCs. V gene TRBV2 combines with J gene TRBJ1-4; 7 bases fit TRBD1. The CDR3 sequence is CATRDRGNEKLFF. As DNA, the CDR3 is TGTGCCACGCGGGACAGAGGTAATGAAAAACTGTTTTTT.